This T cell receptor (beta chain) was recorded in a study of Graves' ophthalmopathy and Graves' hyperthyroidism. The study's findings and limits: Most thyroid clonotypes with frequency above 0.001 were detected in blood too. This model predicted ophthalmopathy progression (sensitivity 65% to 71%, specificity about 73%).

The authors amplified TCR beta CDR3 regions, and they did so from RNA transcripts for repertoire sequencing. The first round was an RT-PCR with HTBI primers, and the second round was a multiplex PCR. TCRdb independently ran MiXCR on the multiplex PCR reads; one entry per CDR3 protein. This table has about 390,000 distinct CDR3 sequences, 15% appearing once. Aged 18 to 65, the patients with hyperthyroidism had under 2 months' duration and were newly diagnosed. In regard to this clonotype: The antigen is not known. A much larger clone lies one base from this, so it may be a read error.

Per germline, CDR1 SNHLY and CDR2 FYNNEI. V was cut by 10 bases and J by 3 bases, with 19 bases left in between. The CDR3 runs 14 residues. The sequence came from a woman between 18 and 30 years old with stable Graves' hyperthyroidism. The V and J genes are TRBV2 and TRBJ2-7; D perhaps matches TRBD2 (6 bases). The sequenced sample was peripheral blood. CDR3 region: CAIRNRDWGYEQYF. CDR3 sequence (DNA): TGTGCCATCAGGAACCGGGACTGGGGCTACGAGCAGTACTTC.